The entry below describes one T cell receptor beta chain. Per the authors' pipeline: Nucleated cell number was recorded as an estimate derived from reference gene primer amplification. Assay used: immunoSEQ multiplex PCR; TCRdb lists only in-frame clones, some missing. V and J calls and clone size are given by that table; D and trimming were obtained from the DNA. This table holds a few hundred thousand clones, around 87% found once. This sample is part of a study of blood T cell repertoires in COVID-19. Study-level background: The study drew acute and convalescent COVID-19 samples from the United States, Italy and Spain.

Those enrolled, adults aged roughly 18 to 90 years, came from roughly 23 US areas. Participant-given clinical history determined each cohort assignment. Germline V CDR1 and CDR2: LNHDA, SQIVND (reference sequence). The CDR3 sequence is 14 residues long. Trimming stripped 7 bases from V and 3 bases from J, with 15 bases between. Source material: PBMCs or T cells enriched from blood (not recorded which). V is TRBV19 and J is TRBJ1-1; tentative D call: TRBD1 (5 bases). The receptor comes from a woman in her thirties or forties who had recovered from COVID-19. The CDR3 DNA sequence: TGTGCCAGTACCGCCGGGGGAACGGACACTGAAGCTTTCTTT. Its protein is CASTAGGTDTEAFF.